Listed below are T cell receptor beta chains from one sample, sequenced in a study of long-term antiretroviral therapy in people with HIV. Data came from immunoSEQ multiplex PCR; TCRdb stores just in-frame clones and leaves some out. Of tens of thousands of clones in the sample, 90% to 95% were seen once. The sample consisted of unsorted PBMCs, taken 3.7 years after starting antiretroviral therapy. The receptors shown here come from a woman aged 45-60 years with HIV. The CDR3 runs from the conserved cysteine through the conserved F or W. D genes are given only for firm matches.

v_gene	len	d_gene	j_gene	CDR3aa
TRBV27	15	TRBD2	TRBJ2-7	CASSLTGGGSYEQYF
TRBV7-9	14	TRBD1	TRBJ1-2	CASSLAAGGDGYTF
TRBV7-3	15	NA	TRBJ2-1	CASSQRLGLYNEQFF
TRBV29-1	16	TRBD2	TRBJ2-4	CSVGGTSGGAKNIQYF
TRBV13	15	TRBD2	TRBJ2-3	CASSDGGASTDTQYF
TRBV4-2	18	TRBD2	TRBJ2-2	CASSQDLWSGTNTGELFF
TRBV6-1	14	NA	TRBJ2-2	CASMWTQDTGELFF
TRBV5-6	13	NA	TRBJ1-1	CASSPTGRTEAFF
TRBV6-5	14	NA	TRBJ1-6	CASSRNRNNSPLHF
TRBV29-1	11	NA	TRBJ2-7	CSVVLSYEQYF
TRBV5-1	16	TRBD2	TRBJ2-3	CASSWGLAGRPDTQYF
TRBV2	14	NA	TRBJ1-2	CASIGSRVNYGYTF
TRBV27	14	TRBD1	TRBJ1-2	CASSLGQGIYGYTF
TRBV27	16	NA	TRBJ1-2	CASSYSFGTANYGYTF
TRBV7-3	17	TRBD2	TRBJ2-2	CASSLTSSGDRRGELFF
TRBV19	14	NA	TRBJ1-3	CASSIGGRGNTIYF
TRBV30	14	NA	TRBJ1-1	CAWSVNSANTEAFF
TRBV12-5	16	NA	TRBJ2-5	CASGLVRPGGGETQYF
TRBV2	10	NA	TRBJ2-3	CATDTDTQYF
TRBV5-6	12	NA	TRBJ1-1	CASSPGPTEAFF
TRBV29-1	15	NA	TRBJ2-5	CSVEPGLPSQETQYF
TRBV7-8	17	NA	TRBJ1-4	CASSLAVAGSGREKLFF
TRBV30	14	NA	TRBJ1-4	CAWSVKGRNEKLFF
TRBV10-3	16	TRBD1	TRBJ1-2	CAISESVRTGTYGYTF